Below are 23 T cell receptor beta chains sequenced from a single sample in a study of cytomegalovirus exposure and HLA in healthy donors. The PCR was carried out with 60 Vbeta primers and 13 Jbeta primers. TCRdb keeps only in-frame clones here, not all; method: immunoSEQ multiplex PCR. The sample lists 160,000 or so clones; over 70% were seen once. Material for sequencing was PBMCs. Receptors originate from a man aged 18 to 35 in good health and CMV-seropositive.

The chain is built from TRBV19 and TRBJ1-1, with 7 bases lining up with TRBD1. The CDR3 loop spans 13 amino acids. V lost 9 bases and J lost 5; bases outside the gene matches: 9. Germline CDR1 LNHDA, CDR2 SQIVND (reference sequence). The CDR3 coding sequence is TGTGCCAGCCAAACAGGGGTAATGACTGAAGCTTTCTTT. Translating gives CASQTGVMTEAFF.

The rearrangement joins TRBV27 to TRBJ1-2, with 9 nucleotides matching TRBD1. This CDR3 spans 15 amino acids. The germline V gene has CDR1 MNHEY and CDR2 SMNVEV (reference sequence). V lost 2 bases, J lost 5 bases, and 6 bases stayed unmatched. DNA of the CDR3: TGTGCCAGCAGTTTAAAACAGGGGGCTTTATATGGCTACACCTTC. It translates to CASSLKQGALYGYTF.

The chain couples TRBV19 to TRBJ2-7; 10 bases match TRBD2. The CDR3 contains 15 residues. The V gene end was trimmed by 9 bases and the J gene end by 3 bases; junction bases not matched to a gene: 11. Per germline, CDR1 LNHDA and CDR2 SQIVND (reference sequence). CDR3: CASTFSSGGFYEQYF. The CDR3 bases are TGTGCCAGCACGTTCTCTAGCGGGGGTTTCTACGAGCAGTACTTC.

The chain employs TRBV6-1 and TRBJ1-5; 8 nucleotides align to TRBD1. Germline V CDR1 and CDR2: MNHNS, SASEGT. V lost 4 bases, J lost 5 bases, and 4 bases stayed unmatched. The CDR3 contains 14 residues. CDR3 region: CASSVATGDQPQHF. The CDR3, as DNA: TGTGCCAGCAGTGTAGCGACAGGGGATCAGCCCCAGCATTTT.

This clone was picked up a small number of times. The chain has TRBV7-9 and TRBJ2-7, with D tentatively TRBD1 (6 bases). V lost 3 bases, J lost 1 base, and 13 bases lay in between. The CDR3 is made up of 15 amino acids. Germline V lookup: CDR1 SEHNR, CDR2 FQNEAQ (reference sequence). The DNA of the CDR3 is TGTGCCAGCAGCTTTGGGGCCAGGGGTTCCTACGAGCAGTACTTC. It encodes CASSFGARGSYEQYF.

The chain is built from TRBV15 and TRBJ2-7; 8 bases match TRBD2. CDR3 length: 14 residues. Germline V gene data show CDR1 as LNHNV and CDR2 as YYDKDF (reference sequence). V was clipped by 5 bases and J by 5 bases; unmatched bases: 8. CDR3 region: CATSPGGSTHEQYF. The CDR3 nucleotides are TGTGCCACCAGCCCGGGGGGGAGTACCCACGAGCAGTACTTC.

The chain employs TRBV9 and TRBJ2-5, with TRBD1 matching 9 bases. Per the germline V gene, CDR1 is SGDLS and CDR2 is YYNGEE. The trim removed 4 bases at V and 3 bases at J, leaving 7 bases unmatched. The CDR3 runs 15 residues. DNA of the CDR3: TGTGCCAGCAGCAGACAAGGGACAGGGAAAGAGACCCAGTACTTC. Translation gives CASSRQGTGKETQYF.

The rearrangement joins TRBV27 to TRBJ2-7; weak D call: TRBD2 (5 bases). CDR1 is MNHEY and CDR2 is SMNVEV in the germline V gene (reference sequence). Trimming cost V 2 bases and J 2 bases, with 13 bases left between them. The CDR3 is 15 residues long. Here the CDR3 reads CASSLRRAEAYEQYF. The CDR3 DNA reads as TGTGCCAGCAGTTTAAGGCGGGCCGAAGCCTACGAGCAGTACTTC.

The chain couples TRBV14 to TRBJ1-1; D call uncertain. Between the trimmed V and J ends, which lost 3 bases and 5 bases, there was a span of 4 bases. CDR1 is SGHDN, CDR2 FVKESK, per germline. This CDR3 has 11 amino acids. In DNA, the CDR3 is TGTGCCAGCAGCCACAGTACTGAAGCTTTCTTT. Protein: CASSHSTEAFF. Variable domain in full (rest from reference TRBV14 and TRBJ1-1): EAGVTQFPSHSVIEKGQTVTLRCDPISGHDNLYWYRRVMGKEIKFLLHFVKESKQDESGMPNNRFLAERTGGTYSTLKVQPAELEDSGVYFCASSHSTEAFFGQGTRLTVV.

The rearrangement links TRBV11-2 to TRBJ2-1; 7 positions agree with TRBD2. This CDR3 is 14 amino acids long. Trimming took 5 bases from V and 6 from J; bases not matched to a gene: 7. Germline V gene lookup returns CDR1 SGHAT and CDR2 FQNNGV. CDR3 sequence reads: CASSHWGGFNEQFF. CDR3 bases: TGTGCCAGCAGCCATTGGGGGGGTTTCAATGAGCAGTTCTTC.

The V call is TRBV18, the J call TRBJ2-5; TRBD1 matches 7 bases. This CDR3 region has 13 residues. V lost 3 bases, J lost 3 bases, and 1 base stayed unmatched. Germline lookup yields CDR1 KGHSH and CDR2 LQKENI. The CDR3 sequence: CASSPGTEETQYF. The CDR3 DNA sequence: TGTGCCAGCTCACCCGGGACAGAAGAGACCCAGTACTTC.

The rearrangement links TRBV6-6 to TRBJ2-7, with 10 bases lining up with TRBD1. After removal of 6 bases from V and 6 bases from J, the junction contained 5 bases not matched to a gene. The CDR3 length is 13 residues. CDR1 and CDR2 (germline): MNHNY, SVGAGI (reference sequence). CDR3 in DNA: TGTGCCAGCAGGAGGGACAGGGGCCGCGAGCAGTACTTC. Amino acids: CASRRDRGREQYF.

The J gene is TRBJ2-7, the V gene TRBV10-3; 7 bases line up with TRBD1. The germline V gene has CDR1 ENHRY and CDR2 SYGVKD. The CDR3 totals 14 residues. The J segment lost 2 bases and the V segment lost 6 bases, leaving 7 bases of the junction unmatched. The CDR3 protein is CAIRATGNPYEQYF. CDR3 nucleotides: TGTGCCATCAGGGCGACAGGGAATCCCTACGAGCAGTACTTC.

Only a few counts were recorded for this clone. The gene calls are TRBV19 and TRBJ2-5, with D tentatively TRBD2 (6 bases). Trimming removed 5 bases from V and 5 bases from J, with 12 bases in between. The CDR3 sequence is 13 residues long. CDR1 is LNHDA, CDR2 SQIVND, per germline (reference sequence). CDR3 region: CASSETRLETQYF. In DNA form, the CDR3 reads TGTGCCAGTAGTGAGACTAGGCTGGAGACCCAGTACTTC.

This chain joins TRBV30 and TRBJ2-7; D is possibly TRBD2 (6 bases). Germline values: CDR1 GTSNPN, CDR2 SVGIG (reference sequence). The V and J ends lost 4 bases and 2 bases respectively, with 12 bases between them. This CDR3 comprises 13 residues. CDR3 sequence (DNA): TGTGCCTGGAAAATCGGGGGTACCTACGAGCAGTACTTC. Protein product: CAWKIGGTYEQYF.

The chain combines TRBV2 with TRBJ1-1, with TRBD1 matching over 7 bases. The trim removed 6 bases at V and 5 bases at J, leaving 12 bases unmatched. The CDR3 loop spans 15 amino acids. Germline-derived CDR1 and CDR2 are SNHLY and FYNNEI. For the CDR3, the DNA is TGTGCCAGCAGCCTGGACAGGCGAGGGGGGACTGAAGCTTTCTTT. Residues: CASSLDRRGGTEAFF.

CDR3 DNA sequence: TGTGCCTGGAGTGTATCCGCGGGCTACACCTTC. Protein: CAWSVSAGYTF. The chain links TRBV30 to TRBJ1-2; D remains unclear. The CDR3 loop spans 11 amino acids. Per the germline V gene, CDR1 is GTSNPN and CDR2 is SVGIG (reference sequence). V was trimmed by 0 bases and J by 8 bases, leaving 7 bases between them.

The chain recombines TRBV19 with TRBJ2-1; 10 positions agree with TRBD1. Germline CDR1 and CDR2: LNHDA and SQIVND (reference sequence). The CDR3 spans 18 residues. V shed 4 bases, J shed 1 base, and the junction held 10 bases outside the gene matches. The CDR3 DNA sequence: TGTGCCAGTAGTACAAACAGACAGGGGGCTATTTCCTACAATGAGCAGTTCTTC. This sequence encodes CASSTNRQGAISYNEQFF. The complete variable domain, with remaining parts taken from reference TRBV19 and TRBJ2-1, reads DGGITQSPKYLFRKEGQNVTLSCEQNLNHDAMYWYRQDPGQGLRLIYYSQIVNDFQKGDIAEGYSVSREKKESFPLTVTSAQKNPTAFYLCASSTNRQGAISYNEQFFGPGTRLTVL.

This clone came up a few times. The chain joins TRBV27 to TRBJ2-1, with 9 bases fitting TRBD2. V dropped 4 bases and J dropped 8; count of bases not matched to a gene: 12. CDR3 length: 16 residues. Germline CDR1 reads MNHEY; CDR2 reads SMNVEV (reference sequence). CDR3 nucleotide sequence: TGTGCCAGCAGTTCCTCGGGGAGCGGGAGGCCCCATGAGCAGTTCTTC. It specifies CASSSSGSGRPHEQFF.

The chain combines TRBV6-1 with TRBJ1-2; the D gene is possibly TRBD1 (6 bases). Deletions cut 7 bases from V and 2 bases from J, with 8 bases between. The germline CDR1 and CDR2 sequences are MNHNS and SASEGT. The CDR3 extends over 12 amino acids. The CDR3 nucleotides read TGTGCCAGCATGACAGGCAACTATGGCTACACCTTC. It specifies CASMTGNYGYTF.

V is TRBV6-1 and J is TRBJ1-4; no definite D call. In germline, CDR1 is MNHNS, CDR2 SASEGT. This CDR3 spans 12 amino acids. V gave up 8 bases and J gave up 5 bases, with 9 bases separating them. This chain's CDR3 is CASGQRNEKLFF. The CDR3 region has the DNA TGTGCCAGCGGGCAACGGAATGAAAAACTGTTTTTT.

This clone has a single count. The genes are TRBV11-2 and TRBJ2-1; D possibly corresponds to TRBD2 (6 bases). This CDR3 has 15 residues. The V gene's germline CDR1 is SGHAT and CDR2 FQNNGV. Trimming shortened V by 3 bases and J by 3 bases, and 12 bases separated the two germline ends. CDR3 in amino acids: CASSFPGLGYNEQFF. CDR3 DNA: TGTGCCAGCAGCTTCCCGGGACTCGGCTACAATGAGCAGTTCTTC.

This chain connects TRBV2 to TRBJ2-5, with D possibly being TRBD2 (6 bases). V lost 3 bases to trimming and J lost 6 bases, with 17 bases between them. Germline V CDR1 and CDR2: SNHLY, FYNNEI. The CDR3 totals 15 residues. CDR3 protein: CASSDPRRGAKTQYF. In nucleotides, the CDR3 is TGTGCCAGCAGTGACCCTAGGCGGGGCGCGAAGACCCAGTACTTC.